A selection of T cell receptor beta chains follows, all from one sample in a study of OX40 agonist ivuxolimab in advanced cancers. Sequencing was performed with immunoSEQ multiplex PCR; in TCRdb, only in-frame clones are kept and a portion is missing. The table shows 66,000 or so clones, with roughly 85% occurring only once. The sample was CD4+ or CD8+ T cells sorted from blood, taken in a trial of the OX40 agonist ivuxolimab. The source of these receptors is an adult with an advanced solid tumor such as melanoma, head and neck, liver or kidney cancer. Each CDR3 is given with its conserved first and last residue. A D gene is named only where the DNA matches it firmly. Only part of the rows carry a size: once, few, many, or a class if the clone is expanded.

>TRBV10-3|TRBJ2-5|.|.
TGTGCCATCGGGCCTTCCCAGGAGACCCAGTACTTC
CAIGPSQETQYF
>TRBV11-2|TRBJ2-2|.|TRBD1
TGTGCCAGCAGCCCCCGTCTGGGACAGGGTTCCGGGGAGCTGTTTTTT
CASSPRLGQGSGELFF
>TRBV7-2|TRBJ2-1|.|TRBD2
TGTGCCAGCAGCTTACAGCTAGCGGGCTACAATGAGCAGTTCTTC
CASSLQLAGYNEQFF
>TRBV7-9|TRBJ2-1|.|.
TGTGCCAGCAGCTTCCGGGTTACCCGGGGCAATGAGCAGTTCTTC
CASSFRVTRGNEQFF
>TRBV11-1|TRBJ1-3|.|TRBD1
TGTGCCAGCAGCTTACTGACAGGGCGCTCTGGAAACACCATATATTTT
CASSLLTGRSGNTIYF
>TRBV5-6|TRBJ1-2|.|.
TGTGCCAGCAGCTTGAGGTCCGACCTCTGGGGTGGCTACACCTTC
CASSLRSDLWGGYTF
>TRBV7-3|TRBJ2-1|few|.
TGTGCCAGCAGCTCACAGGCGCTACAAGCTTTAGGGTACAATGAGCAGTTCTTC
CASSSQALQALGYNEQFF
>TRBV10-3|TRBJ1-5|.|.
TGTGCCATCAGTGGCGGACGGGGGCAGCCCCAGCATTTT
CAISGGRGQPQHF
>TRBV4-1|TRBJ1-1|.|.
TGCGCCAGCAGCCAGCCCCGGGACAAAGGGGAAGCTTTCTTT
CASSQPRDKGEAFF
>TRBV28|TRBJ1-1|.|.
TGTGCCAGCAGATCGACAGTAACTGAAGCTTTCTTT
CASRSTVTEAFF
>TRBV5-1|TRBJ2-3|.|.
TGCGCCAGCAGCTCAACCCCCAAGTCTCCAGATACGCAGTATTTT
CASSSTPKSPDTQYF
>TRBV7-8|TRBJ2-5|.|TRBD2
TGTGCCAGCAGCTCGGGACTAGCGGGAGTTGAGACCCAGTACTTC
CASSSGLAGVETQYF
>TRBV5-4|TRBJ2-5|once|.
TGTGCCAGCAGCTTGGCAGGGACGGGAGAGACCCAGTACTTC
CASSLAGTGETQYF
>TRBV10-3|TRBJ2-6|.|.
TGTGCCATCAGTGAGTCAGGGGCGCGTGGGGCCAACGTCCTGACTTTC
CAISESGARGANVLTF
>TRBV7-8|TRBJ2-1|.|TRBD2
TGTGCCAGCAGCTTAGAGGGACTAGTGAGGAATGAGCAGTTCTTC
CASSLEGLVRNEQFF
>TRBV29-1|TRBJ2-3|once|.
TGCAGCGCCGAGGGAAACGCAGATACGCAGTATTTT
CSAEGNADTQYF
>TRBV18|TRBJ1-1|.|.
TGTGCCAGCTCACCTAGTGGGGCCAACACTGAAGCTTTCTTT
CASSPSGANTEAFF
>TRBV6-5|TRBJ2-1|once|TRBD2
TGTGCCAGCAGTCCGCCTAGCGGGAGGGGTAGGGAGCAGTTCTTC
CASSPPSGRGREQFF
>TRBV30|TRBJ2-7|.|TRBD2
TGTGCCTGGAGTCCTAGCGGGAGGTTCTACGAGCAGTACTTC
CAWSPSGRFYEQYF
>TRBV30|TRBJ1-6|.|.
TGTGCCTGGAGACCGAGGTCACCCCTCCACTTT
CAWRPRSPLHF
>TRBV6-1|TRBJ1-1|.|.
TGTGCCAGCAGTGCAGGGTGGAACACTGAAGCTTTCTTT
CASSAGWNTEAFF
>TRBV11-2|TRBJ2-7|few|.
TGTGCCAGCAGCTTAGGCGTATCCTACGAGCAGTACTTC
CASSLGVSYEQYF
>TRBV21-1|TRBJ2-5|few|.
TGTGCCAGCAGCAAAGGTGGTGGGCTAGCGGACCAAGAGACCCAGTACTTC
CASSKGGGLADQETQYF
>TRBV30|TRBJ2-5|.|.
TGTGCCTGGAGTCCTAACCGCGGGACCCAAGAGACCCAGTACTTC
CAWSPNRGTQETQYF
>TRBV7-8|TRBJ2-7|.|.
TGTGCCAGCAGCTTAGCGGGGGGTTCAGAGCAGTACTTC
CASSLAGGSEQYF
>TRBV6-1|TRBJ1-1|.|.
TGTGCCAGCAGTCAGGGTTTGGAGAACACTGAAGCTTTCTTT
CASSQGLENTEAFF
>TRBV10-1|TRBJ2-1|.|TRBD2
TGCGCCAGCAGTGAGGAGCGGGAGGGCCAGGGGGAGCAGTTCTTC
CASSEEREGQGEQFF
>TRBV27|TRBJ1-1|few|TRBD1
TGTGCCAGCAGTTTATATCAGGGGGTAGGCACTGAAGCTTTCTTT
CASSLYQGVGTEAFF
>TRBV6-1|TRBJ1-1|.|TRBD1
TGTGCCAGCAGTGAATCAGGGGGAAGGATCACTGAAGCTTTCTTT
CASSESGGRITEAFF
>TRBV7-2|TRBJ1-2|.|.
TGTGCCAGCGGACAAGTTAACTATGGCTACACCTTC
CASGQVNYGYTF
>TRBV4-3|TRBJ1-2|.|.
TGCGCCAGCAGCCAAGATAGGAGCTTCTATGGCTACACCTTC
CASSQDRSFYGYTF
>TRBV6-1|TRBJ2-1|.|.
TGTGCCAGCAGTGAAGCGATAGGCACGAGCGCCTACAATGAGCAGTTCTTC
CASSEAIGTSAYNEQFF
>TRBV5-1|TRBJ2-1|.|TRBD1
TGCGCCAGCAGCTCCGGGACAGGGGCGTACAATGAGCAGTTCTTC
CASSSGTGAYNEQFF
>TRBV5-1|TRBJ2-1|.|TRBD2
TGCGCCAGCAGCTTGGAGGTCGGTAGCGGGAGGGTTTACAATGAGCAGTTCTTC
CASSLEVGSGRVYNEQFF
>TRBV18|TRBJ2-3|.|TRBD2
TGTGCCAGCTCAACATCACTAGCGGGAGGGCGGATCAGCACAGATACGCAGTATTTT
CASSTSLAGGRISTDTQYF
>TRBV6-5|TRBJ1-2|.|TRBD1
TGTGCCAGCAGACAGGCCAGGGGGATCAAGGGCTACACCTTC
CASRQARGIKGYTF
>TRBV30|TRBJ2-3|.|TRBD2
TGTGCCTGGAATCGAGCGGGAGGCACAGATACGCAGTATTTT
CAWNRAGGTDTQYF